The next 25 T cell receptor beta chains were all read from a single sample in a study of blood T cell repertoires in COVID-19. The method was immunoSEQ multiplex PCR; TCRdb's version includes in-frame clones alone and lacks a portion of them. Here the sample spans around 80,000 clones, 75% to 95% being singletons. Sample: peripheral blood. The receptors derive from a woman of 80 years or more with acute or convalescent COVID-19.

The CDR3 sequence is CAVRDRVGSPLHF. The CDR3 region has the DNA TGTGCCGTCCGGGACAGGGTTGGTTCACCCCTCCACTTT. V gene TRBV2 combines with J gene TRBJ1-6, with 9 bases lining up with TRBD1. V lost 11 bases and J lost 9; bases outside the gene matches: 8. Germline V gene sequence: CDR1 SNHLY, CDR2 FYNNEI. The CDR3 runs to 13 residues.

The chain links TRBV25-1 to TRBJ2-7; TRBD2 matches 9 bases. This CDR3 has 13 residues. The V and J ends lost 11 bases and 3 bases, in that order; junction bases with no gene match: 8. The germline V gene has CDR1 MGHDK and CDR2 SYGVNS. CDR3 region: CAGRGGRDYEQYF. The CDR3 coding sequence is TGTGCCGGGCGGGGGGGTAGAGACTACGAGCAGTACTTC.

The genes are TRBV6-2 or TRBV6-3 and TRBJ1-2, with D perhaps TRBD1 (5 bases). V was trimmed by 3 bases and J by 9 bases, leaving 17 bases between them. The CDR3 consists of 14 residues. The germline gives CDR1 MNHEY, CDR2 SVGEGT. Written as DNA, the CDR3 is TGTGCCAGCAGTTATTCCCAGGACAACCAACGCTACACCTTC. Translated: CASSYSQDNQRYTF.

The chain is built from TRBV11-2 and TRBJ2-7; 7 bases match TRBD1. V was clipped by 5 bases and J by 4 bases; unmatched bases: 8. Germline V gene lookup returns CDR1 SGHAT and CDR2 FQNNGV. The length of the CDR3 is 14 residues. The CDR3 region is CASSNNRGMYEQYF. The CDR3 DNA sequence: TGTGCCAGCAGCAATAACAGGGGAATGTACGAGCAGTACTTC. Using reference TRBV11-2 and TRBJ2-7 for the parts outside the CDR3, the full variable domain is EAGVAQSPRYKIIEKRQSVAFWCNPISGHATLYWYQQILGQGPKLLIQFQNNGVVDDSQLPKDRFSAERLKGVDSTLKIQPAKLEDSAVYLCASSNNRGMYEQYFGPGTRLTVT.

This clone appeared a single time. V gene TRBV28 combines with J gene TRBJ1-5; unclear D gene. The germline V gene has CDR1 MDHEN and CDR2 SYDVKM. The CDR3 runs 13 residues. Trimming pared 6 bases from V and 3 bases from J, leaving 9 bases between. CDR3 region: CASRGRVNQPQHF. The DNA for the CDR3 is TGTGCCAGCAGAGGGCGGGTCAATCAGCCCCAGCATTTT.

The chain combines TRBV7-9 with TRBJ2-7; D might be TRBD2 (5 bases). V was shortened by 3 bases and J by 2 bases, with 11 bases between the two germline ends. Germline CDR1 SEHNR, CDR2 FQNEAQ (reference sequence). This CDR3 spans 14 amino acids. The CDR3 bases are TGTGCCAGCAGCTTTAGAGGGAGCCCCTACGAGCAGTACTTC. Translating it yields CASSFRGSPYEQYF.

This rearrangement joins TRBV5-1 to TRBJ2-7; 10 bases are shared with TRBD1. CDR1 and CDR2 from the germline V gene are SGHRS and YFSETQ. CDR3 length equals 15 residues. V dropped 1 base and J dropped 6; count of bases not matched to a gene: 7. In nucleotides, the CDR3 is TGCGCCAGCAGCTTGAGACAGGGGGCGGGGGCCGAGCAGTACTTC. It translates to CASSLRQGAGAEQYF.

A single count supports this clone. The V gene is TRBV6-1, the J gene TRBJ1-3, with 8 bases fitting TRBD1. Germline V gene data show CDR1 as MNHNS and CDR2 as SASEGT. CDR3 length: 19 amino acids. With V trimmed by 4 bases and J by 1 base, 15 bases remained unmatched. The chain's CDR3 is CASSGGQATASGSGNTIYF. CDR3 in DNA: TGTGCCAGCAGTGGGGGACAGGCAACTGCGAGTGGGTCTGGAAACACCATATATTTT.

This clone was observed a handful of times. The V call is TRBV3-1 (or the pseudogene TRBV3-2), the J call TRBJ1-2; D gene unclear. V lost 0 bases to trimming and J lost 2 bases, with 10 bases between them. The germline gives CDR1 LGHDT, CDR2 YNNKEL (reference sequence). The CDR3 sequence is 15 residues long. In DNA, the CDR3 is TGTGCCAGCAGCCAAGATTGGCGAGGGAACTATGGCTACACCTTC. The encoded protein is CASSQDWRGNYGYTF.

The rearrangement joins TRBV5-6 to TRBJ1-1; D remains unclear. The CDR3 extends over 13 amino acids. Deletions cut 1 base from V and 8 bases from J, with 12 bases between. Germline V gene lookup returns CDR1 SGHDT and CDR2 YYEEEE. The CDR3 reads CASSLRVPGEAFF. The CDR3 DNA is TGTGCCAGCAGCTTGCGGGTCCCCGGGGAAGCTTTCTTT.

This clone is medium-sized by share. The V call is TRBV18, the J call TRBJ2-1; 7 positions match TRBD1. CDR1 is KGHSH, CDR2 LQKENI, per germline. The junction had 2 bases not matched to a gene; V was cut back by 3 bases and J by 3 bases. The CDR3 extends over 14 amino acids. The CDR3 reads CASSPTGFYNEQFF. The DNA for the CDR3 is TGTGCCAGCTCACCGACAGGGTTCTACAATGAGCAGTTCTTC.

The gene calls are TRBV7-2 and TRBJ2-4, with a tentative D call TRBD1 (6 bases). The CDR3 has 11 residues. V gave up 4 bases and J gave up 14 bases, with 12 bases separating them. Per the germline V gene, CDR1 is SGHTA and CDR2 is FQGNSA. CDR3 sequence: CASSSGQKKYF. The CDR3, as DNA: TGTGCCAGCAGCTCCGGACAGAAGAAGTACTTC.

The genes are TRBV2 and TRBJ1-5, with D unresolved. The CDR3 has 13 residues. The V end lost 3 bases, the J end lost 6 bases, and 9 bases lay between the germline ends. Germline V gene data show CDR1 as SNHLY and CDR2 as FYNNEI. This CDR3 is CASSDVVGQPQHF. CDR3 coding DNA: TGTGCCAGCAGTGACGTAGTTGGTCAGCCCCAGCATTTT. Full variable domain (outside the CDR3, taken from reference TRBV2 and TRBJ1-5): EPEVTQTPSHQVTQMGQEVILRCVPISNHLYFYWYRQILGQKVEFLVSFYNNEISEKSEIFDDQFSVERPDGSNFTLKIRSTKLEDSAMYFCASSDVVGQPQHFGDGTRLSIL.

The chain recombines TRBV29-1 with TRBJ1-2; 10 nucleotides match TRBD1. The length of the CDR3 is 14 residues. Germline V gives CDR1 SQVTM, CDR2 ANQGSEA. Unmatched junction bases numbered 9, after V lost 6 bases and J lost 5 bases. The CDR3 DNA reads as TGCAGCGTAGAGACCCAGGACAGGGGGTATGGCTACACCTTC. It is translated as CSVETQDRGYGYTF.

The rearrangement links TRBV7-8 to TRBJ1-1, with TRBD1 matching over 7 bases. Looked up from germline, CDR1 is SGHVS and CDR2 is FQNEAQ. The CDR3 has 13 residues. The J segment lost 2 bases and the V segment lost 5 bases, leaving 2 bases of the junction unmatched. CDR3 region: CASSRDSNTEAFF. The DNA of the CDR3 is TGTGCCAGCAGCCGGGACAGTAACACTGAAGCTTTCTTT.

The chain uses TRBV6-6 and TRBJ2-7, with 8 bases matching TRBD1. The CDR3 loop spans 12 amino acids. Germline V CDR1 and CDR2: MNHNY, SVGAGI (reference sequence). J gave up 6 bases and V 6 bases, and 4 bases lay outside the gene matches. The CDR3 DNA follows: TGTGCCAGCAGCTCACAGGGGGGCGAGCAGTACTTC. This translates into CASSSQGGEQYF.

This chain connects TRBV29-1 to TRBJ1-2, with TRBD1 as a possible D gene (5 bases). V lost 4 bases and J 6 bases, leaving 15 bases between the germline ends. From germline, CDR1 is SQVTM and CDR2 ANQGSEA. The CDR3 consists of 13 residues. CDR3 amino acids: CSVGARGANGYTF. The CDR3, as DNA: TGCAGCGTTGGTGCTCGTGGGGCGAATGGCTACACCTTC.

The CDR3, as DNA: TGTGCCAGCAGCATCGCCGGGACTAGCGGGAGTAACAATGAGCAGTTCTTC. This encodes CASSIAGTSGSNNEQFF. This rearrangement joins TRBV13 to TRBJ2-1; 14 nucleotides align to TRBD2. Germline-derived CDR1 and CDR2 are PRHDT and FYEKMQ (reference sequence). This CDR3 spans 17 amino acids. V lost 5 bases, J lost 5 bases, and 8 bases stayed unmatched.

The CDR3 spells CASRPGGVNTEAFF. The CDR3 DNA sequence: TGTGCCAGCAGACCCGGAGGGGTGAACACTGAAGCTTTCTTT. The chain employs TRBV27 and TRBJ1-1; possible D gene TRBD1, 5 bases. The ends were cut back, 6 bases at V and 0 bases at J, with 11 bases in the middle. Germline values: CDR1 MNHEY, CDR2 SMNVEV (reference sequence). There are 14 residues in the CDR3.

This clone has just a few counts. The CDR3 loop is CASSVEGTGENYGYTF. The DNA for the CDR3 is TGTGCCAGCAGCGTAGAGGGGACAGGGGAGAACTATGGCTACACCTTC. The chain links TRBV9 to TRBJ1-2, with 10 bases lining up with TRBD1. This CDR3 comprises 16 residues. CDR1 SGDLS and CDR2 YYNGEE come from the germline V gene. J gave up 2 bases and V 0 bases, and 4 bases lay outside the gene matches. Supplemented by reference TRBV9 and TRBJ1-2, the full variable domain reads DSGVTQTPKHLITATGQRVTLRCSPRSGDLSVYWYQQSLDQGLQFLIQYYNGEERAKGNILERFSAQQFPDLHSELNLSSLELGDSALYFCASSVEGTGENYGYTFGSGTRLTVV.

The chain recombines TRBV4-1 with TRBJ2-1; 10 nucleotides match TRBD2. Germline trimming cut 2 bases from V and 1 base from J; bases unmatched to any gene: 5. The CDR3 sequence is 17 residues long. Germline V gene sequence: CDR1 MGHRA, CDR2 YSYEKL. The CDR3 here is CASSQHLLAGSYNEQFF. The CDR3 nucleotides are TGCGCCAGCAGCCAACACTTACTAGCGGGATCCTACAATGAGCAGTTCTTC.

The chain combines TRBV19 with TRBJ1-5; D is possibly TRBD1 (6 bases). The length of the CDR3 is 12 residues. Germline CDR1 LNHDA, CDR2 SQIVND (reference sequence). The CDR3 here is CASGGGSRPQHF. CDR3 in DNA: TGTGCATCGGGAGGGGGGTCTAGGCCCCAGCATTTT.

This chain uses TRBV5-1 with TRBJ2-7; 10 bases map to TRBD1. The CDR3 has 15 residues. Trimming at V came to 3 bases and at J to 2 bases, leaving 5 bases not matched to a gene. Germline loops: CDR1 SGHRS, CDR2 YFSETQ. DNA for the CDR3: TGCGCCAGCAGCTGGACAGGGGGGAAAACCTACGAGCAGTACTTC. Its protein product is CASSWTGGKTYEQYF.

The chain recombines TRBV27 with TRBJ2-3; D may be TRBD2 (5 bases). The V end lost 5 bases, the J end lost 1 base, and 10 bases lay between the germline ends. Per the germline V gene, CDR1 is MNHEY and CDR2 is SMNVEV (reference sequence). The CDR3 is 14 residues long. The CDR3 loop reads CASSQGLGTDTQYF. The CDR3 DNA sequence: TGTGCCAGCAGTCAAGGACTGGGCACAGATACGCAGTATTTT.

The chain combines TRBV19 with TRBJ1-6, with TRBD1 as a possible D gene (6 bases). The germline V and J ends were trimmed by 2 bases and 10 bases, with 12 bases remaining between them. The CDR3 has 14 residues. Germline V gene sequence: CDR1 LNHDA, CDR2 SQIVND (reference sequence). The CDR3 reads CASSINRDASPLHF. The CDR3 coding sequence is TGTGCCAGTAGTATAAACAGGGACGCATCACCCCTCCACTTT.